The T cell receptor (beta chain) under discussion was sequenced for a study of shared clonotypes between healthy human individuals. Study findings and constraints: Generation probabilities of non-shared clonotypes were lower (relative to those shared by all four donors).

As regards this clone: The antigen is undetermined. Different DNA sequences within this sample yield the same CDR3.

This was a deep-level run. Using immunoSEQ multiplex PCR, the repertoire was profiled, and TCRdb retains in-frame clones only, with some absent. The sample lists more than 1,200,000 clones, approximately 98.5% occurring once. The J segment lost 9 bases and the V segment lost 5 bases, leaving 1 base of the junction unmatched. The CDR3 contains 11 residues. Germline V CDR1 and CDR2: SGHAT, FQNNGV. This TCR came from a man between 25 and 39 years old in good health. The sequenced sample consisted of naive CD4+ T cells sorted from blood. Subset meaning: CD45RA+ positively selected. The V call is TRBV11-2, the J call TRBJ2-1, with 7 positions matching TRBD2. The CDR3 protein is CASSPGGEQFF. As DNA, the CDR3 is TGTGCCAGCAGCCCGGGGGGTGAGCAGTTCTTC.